The present T cell receptor (beta chain) was sequenced within a study of response to subunit inactivated influenza vaccine. Study-level findings and limits: Every seasonal influenza vaccination brings in few new T cells, the authors suggested.

This clonotype was counted many times. Its antigen is unidentified. V gave up 5 bases and J gave up 1 base, with 12 bases separating them. This CDR3 region has 15 residues. TCRdb used MiXCR to reprocess the RT-PCR reads, holding one entry per CDR3 protein. The repertoire holds around 160,000 distinct CDR3 sequences, approximately 11% seen once, with approximately 13% in the top ten. The specimen comprised non-naive T cells sorted from PBMCs, sampled 35 to 45 days after vaccination. The V and J genes are TRBV12-3 or TRBV12-4 and TRBJ2-1; D is perhaps TRBD2 (7 bases). This sequence was found in a man aged 50 to 59 who received an inactivated influenza vaccine. CDR3 protein: CASSPGGRSYNEQFF. For the CDR3, the DNA is TGTGCCAGCAGTCCGGGGGGCCGGTCCTACAATGAGCAGTTCTTC.